A single sample gave rise to the 23 T cell receptor beta chains below, sequenced in a study of blood T cell repertoires in COVID-19. The protocol was immunoSEQ multiplex PCR, while the TCRdb copy is restricted to in-frame clones and leaves out a portion. The sample lists around 150,000 clones; roughly four fifths were seen once. The sequenced sample consisted of peripheral blood. Receptors were obtained from a woman at least 80 years old with acute or convalescent COVID-19.

V gene TRBV21-1 combines with J gene TRBJ2-3; TRBD1 is the table's D call and was not checked against the DNA. TRBV21-1 is given as a pseudogene. The CDR3 loop spans 16 amino acids. CDR3 nucleotides: TGTGCCAGCGGTCCGGGACAGAGGGTGGGGGCAGATACGCAGTATTTT. It encodes CASGPGQRVGADTQYF.

The rearrangement links TRBV9 to TRBJ2-1; the D is unclear. The germline V and J ends were trimmed by 2 bases and 7 bases, with 16 bases remaining between them. The length of the CDR3 is 15 residues. The V gene's germline CDR1 is SGDLS and CDR2 YYNGEE. The CDR3 spells CASSVHPWSPNEQFF. CDR3 nucleotides: TGTGCCAGCAGCGTTCATCCTTGGAGTCCGAATGAGCAGTTCTTC.

The chain links TRBV7-2 to TRBJ2-2; 10 bases line up with TRBD2. The J segment lost 5 bases and the V segment lost 7 bases, leaving 10 bases of the junction unmatched. This CDR3 has 16 amino acids. Looked up from germline, CDR1 is SGHTA and CDR2 is FQGNSA. The CDR3 reads CASTPSRAGGTGELFF. The CDR3, as DNA: TGTGCCAGCACCCCAAGTCGAGCGGGAGGGACCGGGGAGCTGTTTTTT.

This sequence joins TRBV30 and TRBJ1-3; 7 bases fit TRBD1. This CDR3 comprises 14 residues. V shed 3 bases and J 0 bases; nucleotides not matched to a gene: 2. Germline V gives CDR1 GTSNPN, CDR2 SVGIG (reference sequence). The CDR3 DNA is TGTGCCTGGAGCCGGACAGGCTCTGGAAACACCATATATTTT. Translated, it gives CAWSRTGSGNTIYF.

The J gene is TRBJ1-5, the V gene TRBV19; D may be TRBD1 (6 bases). CDR3 length: 15 residues. Germline CDR1 LNHDA, CDR2 SQIVND (reference sequence). V lost 9 bases to trimming and J lost 6 bases, with 21 bases between them. The CDR3, as DNA: TGTGCCAGCTCCCGAGACAGGTCCTCAAGTCAGCCCCAGCATTTT. Residues: CASSRDRSSSQPQHF. Combining the CDR3 with reference TRBV19 and TRBJ1-5 gives the whole variable domain DGGITQSPKYLFRKEGQNVTLSCEQNLNHDAMYWYRQDPGQGLRLIYYSQIVNDFQKGDIAEGYSVSREKKESFPLTVTSAQKNPTAFYLCASSRDRSSSQPQHFGDGTRLSIL.

V is TRBV6-5 and J is TRBJ2-7; TRBD1 aligns across 7 bases. After removal of 0 bases from V and 5 bases from J, the junction contained 10 bases not matched to a gene. CDR3 length: 16 residues. Germline loops: CDR1 MNHEY, CDR2 SVGAGI. The CDR3 spells CASSYSIRGLKDEQYF. CDR3 bases: TGTGCCAGCAGTTACTCTATTAGGGGGCTCAAAGACGAGCAGTACTTC.

V and J are TRBV6-5 and TRBJ2-1; tentatively, D is TRBD1 (5 bases). Germline V gene sequence: CDR1 MNHEY, CDR2 SVGAGI. This CDR3 has 14 residues. V lost 6 bases to trimming and J lost 7 bases, with 16 bases between them. The CDR3 bases are TGTGCCAGCAGAGTCATTGGGGCTCGGAATGAGCAGTTCTTC. Translated, it gives CASRVIGARNEQFF.

The V call is TRBV7-2, the J call TRBJ2-5; 10 bases agree with TRBD1. The junction had 5 bases not matched to a gene; V was cut back by 5 bases and J by 5 bases. CDR3 length: 14 residues. Germline assignment: CDR1 SGHTA and CDR2 FQGNSA. CDR3: CASSPTGGRETQYF. CDR3 sequence (DNA): TGTGCCAGCAGCCCGACAGGGGGCCGGGAGACCCAGTACTTC.

The chain has TRBV7-2 and TRBJ2-2; 8 bases fit TRBD2. Germline V gene lookup returns CDR1 SGHTA and CDR2 FQGNSA. CDR3 length: 14 residues. The V and J ends lost 3 bases and 7 bases, in that order; junction bases with no gene match: 4. CDR3 DNA sequence: TGTGCCAGCAGCTTGACTAGCGTAAGCGGGGAGCTGTTTTTT. Translation gives CASSLTSVSGELFF.

The V gene is TRBV6-1, the J gene TRBJ2-1; 8 positions match TRBD1. V was pared by 1 base and J by 8 bases, with 1 base of the junction left unmatched. The CDR3 consists of 13 residues. The germline V gene has CDR1 MNHNS and CDR2 SASEGT. DNA of the CDR3: TGTGCCAGCAGTGAAGAGACAGGGGATGAGCAGTTCTTC. Translating it yields CASSEETGDEQFF.

In this sample, this clone turned up once. J is TRBJ2-5 and V is TRBV9; 10 nucleotides match TRBD2. CDR3 size: 14 residues. From germline, CDR1 is SGDLS and CDR2 YYNGEE. J lost 4 bases, V lost 4 bases, and 4 bases had no gene match. The CDR3 sequence: CASSLGLARETQYF. The CDR3 region has the DNA TGTGCCAGCAGCCTGGGACTAGCGAGAGAGACCCAGTACTTC.

V and J are TRBV2 and TRBJ1-1, with D tentatively TRBD1 (5 bases). This CDR3 comprises 17 residues. Germline CDR1 is SNHLY and CDR2 is FYNNEI. Trimming removed 4 bases from V and 0 bases from J, with 18 bases in between. CDR3 bases: TGTGCCAGCAGTGTCCCCCCCCTACAGGTTATGAACACTGAAGCTTTCTTT. Translated, it gives CASSVPPLQVMNTEAFF.

This clone appeared many times. The rearrangement joins TRBV4-1 to TRBJ2-2; D gene ambiguous. The CDR3 totals 13 residues. Germline lookup yields CDR1 MGHRA and CDR2 YSYEKL. V lost 6 bases and J lost 8, with 13 bases in between. CDR3 sequence: CASRPPGQGELFF. The DNA for the CDR3 is TGCGCCAGCAGGCCGCCTGGCCAAGGGGAGCTGTTTTTT.

The chain employs TRBV25-1 and TRBJ2-1; D is unclear. The ends were cut back, 4 bases at V and 6 bases at J, with 7 bases in the middle. The germline V gene encodes CDR1 MGHDK and CDR2 SYGVNS. The CDR3 is 12 amino acids. This CDR3 reads CASSVSSNEQFF. Here the CDR3 DNA reads TGTGCCAGCAGTGTTAGTAGCAATGAGCAGTTCTTC. The complete variable domain, with remaining parts taken from reference TRBV25-1 and TRBJ2-1, reads EADIYQTPRYLVIGTGKKITLECSQTMGHDKMYWYQQDPGMELHLIHYSYGVNSTEKGDLSSESTVSRIRTEHFPLTLESARPSHTSQYLCASSVSSNEQFFGPGTRLTVL.

This clone has only one observation. This chain joins TRBV2 and TRBJ1-4; no definite D call. The germline gives CDR1 SNHLY, CDR2 FYNNEI. Trimming took off 8 bases at V and 5 bases at J, with 15 bases between the two ends. The CDR3 runs 14 residues. The CDR3 sequence: CASRLGGENEKLFF. In DNA form, the CDR3 reads TGTGCCAGCCGTCTCGGAGGTGAAAATGAAAAACTGTTTTTT. The entire variable domain, with the rest obtained from reference TRBV2 and TRBJ1-4, is as follows: EPEVTQTPSHQVTQMGQEVILRCVPISNHLYFYWYRQILGQKVEFLVSFYNNEISEKSEIFDDQFSVERPDGSNFTLKIRSTKLEDSAMYFCASRLGGENEKLFFGSGTQLSVL.

The table lists this clone with a few counts. DNA of the CDR3: TGTGCCAGCTCATGGGTAGCGGGGAGCTCCTACGAGCAGTACTTC. Encoded protein: CASSWVAGSSYEQYF. The genes are TRBV18 and TRBJ2-7; 8 bases line up with TRBD2. V lost 5 bases, J lost 0 bases, and 6 bases stayed unmatched. The CDR3 runs 15 residues. Germline values: CDR1 KGHSH, CDR2 LQKENI.

This chain uses TRBV2 with TRBJ1-2; D might be TRBD1 (6 bases). V was shortened by 1 base and J by 7 bases, with 13 bases between the two germline ends. This CDR3 is 14 amino acids long. Germline V gene lookup returns CDR1 SNHLY and CDR2 FYNNEI. This CDR3 reads CASSEVRQALGYTF. CDR3 sequence (DNA): TGTGCCAGCAGTGAAGTCAGACAGGCGCTTGGCTACACCTTC. The entire variable domain, with the rest obtained from reference TRBV2 and TRBJ1-2, is as follows: EPEVTQTPSHQVTQMGQEVILRCVPISNHLYFYWYRQILGQKVEFLVSFYNNEISEKSEIFDDQFSVERPDGSNFTLKIRSTKLEDSAMYFCASSEVRQALGYTFGSGTRLTVV.

This chain links TRBV2 with TRBJ2-2, with 8 bases fitting TRBD2. The V gene's germline CDR1 is SNHLY and CDR2 FYNNEI. Germline trimming cut 3 bases from V and 0 bases from J; bases unmatched to any gene: 12. The length of the CDR3 is 19 residues. Here the CDR3 reads CASSDPSGPNVANTGELFF. The CDR3 nucleotides are TGTGCCAGCAGTGACCCTAGCGGGCCTAATGTAGCGAACACCGGGGAGCTGTTTTTT. Supplemented by reference TRBV2 and TRBJ2-2, the full variable domain reads EPEVTQTPSHQVTQMGQEVILRCVPISNHLYFYWYRQILGQKVEFLVSFYNNEISEKSEIFDDQFSVERPDGSNFTLKIRSTKLEDSAMYFCASSDPSGPNVANTGELFFGEGSRLTVL.

The rearrangement links TRBV2 to TRBJ2-7; D is possibly TRBD2 (6 bases). The germline CDR1 and CDR2 sequences are SNHLY and FYNNEI. V lost 6 bases and J 4 bases, leaving 13 bases between the germline ends. CDR3 length: 13 amino acids. The CDR3 DNA follows: TGTGCCAGCAGGGAGGGTCCCCTTTACGAGCAGTACTTC. This sequence encodes CASREGPLYEQYF.

The CDR3 here is CASSWARGSEQYF. CDR3 nucleotide sequence: TGTGCCAGCAGTTGGGCACGGGGGAGCGAGCAGTACTTC. This chain joins TRBV6-5 and TRBJ2-7; TRBD2 might be the D (6 bases). Trimming took 4 bases from V and 6 from J, leaving 13 bases between them. The CDR3 runs to 13 residues. Germline CDR1 MNHEY, CDR2 SVGAGI.

There are a few counts of this clone. The CDR3 DNA sequence: TGTGCCACCAGTTCGATAGGACAGGGCCGAGTCTACGAGCAGTACTTC. Translated, it gives CATSSIGQGRVYEQYF. The gene calls are TRBV15 and TRBJ2-7; 8 bases fit TRBD1. V shed 6 bases and J 3 bases; nucleotides not matched to a gene: 13. Germline V gene sequence: CDR1 LNHNV, CDR2 YYDKDF (reference sequence). The CDR3 runs 16 residues.

The CDR3 nucleotides are TGTGCCAGCAGCTTATCCACCAGGTGGACCTACGAGCAGTACTTC. Encoded protein: CASSLSTRWTYEQYF. The J gene is TRBJ2-7, the V gene TRBV11-2; D is unresolved. The CDR3 consists of 15 residues. Trimming removed 2 bases at V and 2 bases at J, with 13 bases between. The V gene's germline CDR1 is SGHAT and CDR2 FQNNGV.

V gene TRBV27 combines with J gene TRBJ1-1; D gene ambiguous. There are 14 residues in the CDR3. Germline V CDR1 and CDR2: MNHEY, SMNVEV (reference sequence). With 6 bases removed from V and 0 bases from J, the gap between germline ends came to 11 bases. The CDR3 DNA is TGTGCCAGCAGGAACGGGGAGATGAACACTGAAGCTTTCTTT. Protein sequence: CASRNGEMNTEAFF.